This T cell receptor beta chain was obtained from a study of sequential checkpoint blockade in melanoma (dated by TCRdb to about 2019). In the study overall: Using 1:1 randomization, the trial assigned patients either to first-line nivolumab followed by ipilimumab (arm A) or to ipilimumab followed by nivolumab (arm B). Maintenance nivolumab came after both trial sequences. On the study overall, not on this receptor specifically: The model for predicting response that combines TCR metrics with mutation burden needs to be validated in larger, independent patient cohorts.

Comment on this clone: What this receptor recognizes is not known. No quality values exist for individual bases; no much larger clone is one base distant.

The immunoSEQ Assay was used to immunosequence TCRbeta CDR3 regions from genomic DNA. Genomic DNA was amplified by bias-controlled multiplex PCR before high-throughput sequencing. Per the original workflow: To quantify the absolute abundance of each unique TCRbeta CDR3 region, the sequences were collapsed and filtered. Clonality, defined as 1 minus Pielou's evenness, was calculated using productive rearrangements only. A previously published method was used to identify clones with significantly greater frequencies in on-treatment samples than in baseline samples. The source is immuneACCESS, and TCRdb retained only in-frame sequences with V and J called. Part of the clones is not carried over; for the studies checked, unresolved V genes explain less than half of this, and the remainder is unexplained. That table furnishes V, J and clone size, whereas the DNA furnished D and trimming. The table for this sample lists 20,000 to 25,000 clones; roughly 76% of them were counted only once. Of the sample, under 30% falls within the top ten clones.

Trimming costs V 7 bases and J 2 bases, and their ends lie 9 bases apart. The CDR3 numbers 12 residues from cysteine through phenylalanine. Just CDR3 DNA is preserved here, 36 bases in frame from base 1. Sequences ENHRY (CDR1) and SYGVKD (CDR2) are obtained from the germline V gene. The treatment or condition label corresponds to: randomized to nivolumab then ipilimumab (arm A) or the reverse (arm B). Prior DNA-damaging chemotherapy had not been received by any trial patient. Thawed PBMCs were sorted on a FACS Aria II flow cytometer to isolate live CD3+CD8+ cells negative for CD19 and CD56. The samples were obtained from melanoma patients enrolled in CheckMate 064, an open-label, randomized phase II trial testing sequential checkpoint blockade. Peripheral blood mononuclear cells were obtained through leukapheresis, purified using Ficoll-Paque, and frozen in human serum containing approximately 9.3% DMSO. Immediately after sorting, the purity of sorted blood CD3+CD8+ cells was verified to be >98%, after which DNA was extracted.

The rearranged segments are TRBV10-3 and TRBJ2-7, with TRBD2 perhaps the D gene, on 6 matching bases. Here the sequenced sample was CD8+ T cells sorted from blood (inferred from file names), taken from a patient given nivolumab and ipilimumab in sequence. This receptor was identified in a human donor with melanoma. The nucleotide sequence is given as TGTGCCATCATGGGGACTGCCTACGAGCAGTACTTC. It translates to CAIMGTAYEQYF.